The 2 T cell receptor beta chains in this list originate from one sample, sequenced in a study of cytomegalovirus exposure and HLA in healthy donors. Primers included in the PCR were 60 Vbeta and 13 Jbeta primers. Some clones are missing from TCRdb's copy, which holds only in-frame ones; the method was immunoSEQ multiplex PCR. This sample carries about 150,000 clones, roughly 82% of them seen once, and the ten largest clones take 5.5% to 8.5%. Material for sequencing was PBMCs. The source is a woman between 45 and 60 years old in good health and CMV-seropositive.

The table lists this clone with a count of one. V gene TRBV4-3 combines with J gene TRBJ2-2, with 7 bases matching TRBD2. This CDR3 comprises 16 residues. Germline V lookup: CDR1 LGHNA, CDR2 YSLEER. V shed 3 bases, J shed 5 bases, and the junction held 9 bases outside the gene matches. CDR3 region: CASSHYSGGLTGELFF. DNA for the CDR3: TGCGCCAGCAGCCATTACTCGGGGGGACTTACCGGGGAGCTGTTTTTT.

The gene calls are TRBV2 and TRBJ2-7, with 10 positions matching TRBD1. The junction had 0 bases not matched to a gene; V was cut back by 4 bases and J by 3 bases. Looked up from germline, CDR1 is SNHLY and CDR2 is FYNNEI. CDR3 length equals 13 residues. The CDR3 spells CASSGTGGYEQYF. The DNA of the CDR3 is TGTGCCAGCAGTGGGACAGGGGGCTACGAGCAGTACTTC. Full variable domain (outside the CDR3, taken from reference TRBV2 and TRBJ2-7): EPEVTQTPSHQVTQMGQEVILRCVPISNHLYFYWYRQILGQKVEFLVSFYNNEISEKSEIFDDQFSVERPDGSNFTLKIRSTKLEDSAMYFCASSGTGGYEQYFGPGTRLTVT.